Following are 2 T cell receptor beta chains from one sample sequenced in a study of siplizumab effects on memory and regulatory T cells. Produced via immunoSEQ multiplex PCR; TCRdb's table is partial and in-frame only. The table records more than 95,000 clones, over 90% of them present only once. Sequencing was done on a sample of Tregs sorted from blood. The receptors come from a human donor in good health.

This clone was found once. This chain uses TRBV7-3 with TRBJ2-2, with D unresolved. V lost 4 bases and J lost 0, with 18 bases in between. Germline CDR1 reads SGHTA; CDR2 reads FQGTGA. The CDR3 has 18 residues. The CDR3 DNA reads as TGTGCCAGCAGCTCTAAAGGCGCGCTGGGCACGAACACCGGGGAGCTGTTTTTT. Translating gives CASSSKGALGTNTGELFF.

This chain links TRBV7-9 with TRBJ1-1, with D unresolved. The germline CDR1 and CDR2 sequences are SEHNR and FQNEAQ (reference sequence). The CDR3 length is 15 residues. Trimming took 1 base from V and 1 from J, leaving 10 bases between them. Written as DNA, the CDR3 is TGTGCCAGCAGCTTAGGGGCGGCTGGGAACACTGAAGCTTTCTTT. This codes for CASSLGAAGNTEAFF.